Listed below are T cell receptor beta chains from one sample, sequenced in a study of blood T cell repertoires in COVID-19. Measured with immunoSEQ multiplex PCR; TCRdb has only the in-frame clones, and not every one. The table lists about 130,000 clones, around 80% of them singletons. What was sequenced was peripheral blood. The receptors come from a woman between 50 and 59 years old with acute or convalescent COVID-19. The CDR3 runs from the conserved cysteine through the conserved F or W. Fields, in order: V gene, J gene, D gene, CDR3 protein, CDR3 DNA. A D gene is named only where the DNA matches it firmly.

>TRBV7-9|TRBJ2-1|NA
CASSLGQSYNEQFF
TGTGCCAGCAGCCTCGGACAGAGCTACAATGAGCAGTTCTTC
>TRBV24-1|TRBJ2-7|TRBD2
CAICRGLNCNRLAGGTYEQYF
TGTGCCATCTGCAGGGGATTAAATTGCAATAGACTAGCGGGAGGTACGTACGAGCAGTACTTC
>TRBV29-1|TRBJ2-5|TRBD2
CSVGVGLAEETQYF
TGCAGCGTTGGAGTCGGACTAGCGGAAGAGACCCAGTACTTC
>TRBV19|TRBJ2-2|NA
CASRSLGPGGYTGELFF
TGTGCCAGTAGATCCCTGGGACCCGGAGGGTACACCGGGGAGCTGTTTTTT
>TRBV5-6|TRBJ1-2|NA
CASSLVQVGGYTF
TGTGCCAGCAGCTTGGTCCAGGTGGGCGGCTACACCTTC
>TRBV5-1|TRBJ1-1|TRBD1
CASSTGQGGMNTEAFF
TGCGCCAGCAGCACCGGACAGGGCGGAATGAACACTGAAGCTTTCTTT
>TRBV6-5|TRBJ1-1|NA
CASSKTFGSRTEAFF
TGTGCCAGCAGTAAAACTTTCGGGTCTCGCACTGAAGCTTTCTTT
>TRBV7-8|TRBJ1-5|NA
CASSLGSGVRTEDQPQHF
TGTGCCAGCAGCTTAGGGTCCGGGGTCCGTACCGAAGATCAGCCCCAGCATTTT
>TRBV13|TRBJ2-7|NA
CASSLGRRASSYEQYF
TGTGCCAGCAGCTTAGGTCGCAGGGCGAGCTCCTACGAGCAGTACTTC
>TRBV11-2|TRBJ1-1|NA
CASSLAGVAEAFF
TGTGCCAGCAGCTTAGCAGGGGTCGCTGAAGCTTTCTTT
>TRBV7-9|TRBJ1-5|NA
CASSLGQRDQPQHF
TGTGCCAGCAGCTTGGGGCAACGGGATCAGCCCCAGCATTTT
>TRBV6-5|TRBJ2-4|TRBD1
CASMPGQGGNIQYF
TGTGCCAGCATGCCCGGACAGGGGGGAAACATTCAGTACTTC
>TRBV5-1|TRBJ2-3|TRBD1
CASSSGQGAIGTDTQYF
TGCGCCAGCAGCTCCGGACAGGGGGCGATAGGCACAGATACGCAGTATTTT
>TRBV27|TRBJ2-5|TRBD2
CASSLTSGGLKTQYF
TGTGCCAGCAGTTTAACTAGCGGGGGGTTAAAGACCCAGTACTTC
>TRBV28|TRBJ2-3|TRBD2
CASSLSSGSGRLGDTQYF
TGTGCCAGCAGTTTATCCTCAGGTAGCGGGAGATTGGGAGATACGCAGTATTTT